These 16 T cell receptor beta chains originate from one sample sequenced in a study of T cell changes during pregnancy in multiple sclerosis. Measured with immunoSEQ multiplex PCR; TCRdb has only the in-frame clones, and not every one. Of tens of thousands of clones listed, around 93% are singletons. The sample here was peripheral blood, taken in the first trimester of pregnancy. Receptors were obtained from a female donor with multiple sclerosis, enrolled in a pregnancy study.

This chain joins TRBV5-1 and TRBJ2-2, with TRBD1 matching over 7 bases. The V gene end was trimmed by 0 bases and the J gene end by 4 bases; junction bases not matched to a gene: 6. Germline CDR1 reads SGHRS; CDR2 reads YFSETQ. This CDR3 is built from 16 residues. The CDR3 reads CASSLDRGRSTGELFF. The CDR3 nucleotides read TGCGCCAGCAGCTTGGACAGGGGTCGGAGCACCGGGGAGCTGTTTTTT.

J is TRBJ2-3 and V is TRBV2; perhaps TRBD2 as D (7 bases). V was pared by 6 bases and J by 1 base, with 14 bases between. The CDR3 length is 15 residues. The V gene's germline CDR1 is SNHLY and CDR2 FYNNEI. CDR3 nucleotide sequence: TGTGCCAGCAGATGGGGGGCGGGGGGCACAGATACGCAGTATTTT. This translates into CASRWGAGGTDTQYF.

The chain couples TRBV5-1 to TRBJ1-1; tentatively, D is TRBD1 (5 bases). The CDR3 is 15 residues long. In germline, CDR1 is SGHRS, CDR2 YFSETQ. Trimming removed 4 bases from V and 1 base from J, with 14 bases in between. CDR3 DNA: TGCGCCAGCAGCGGGGGAAGGGAGGGGAACACTGAAGCTTTCTTT. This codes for CASSGGREGNTEAFF.

The CDR3 sequence is CASSPGTGGGNQPQHF. The CDR3 DNA follows: TGTGCCAGCAGCCCCGGGACAGGGGGGGGCAATCAGCCCCAGCATTTT. The V and J genes are TRBV7-9 and TRBJ1-5, with 11 bases identical to TRBD1. The CDR3 contains 16 residues. V shed 5 bases and J 2 bases; nucleotides not matched to a gene: 5. The germline gives CDR1 SEHNR, CDR2 FQNEAQ (reference sequence).

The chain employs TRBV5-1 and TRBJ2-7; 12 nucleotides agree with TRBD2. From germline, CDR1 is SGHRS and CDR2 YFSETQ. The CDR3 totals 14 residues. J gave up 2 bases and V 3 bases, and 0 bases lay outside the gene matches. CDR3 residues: CASSWTSGAYEQYF. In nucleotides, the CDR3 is TGCGCCAGCAGCTGGACTAGCGGGGCCTACGAGCAGTACTTC.

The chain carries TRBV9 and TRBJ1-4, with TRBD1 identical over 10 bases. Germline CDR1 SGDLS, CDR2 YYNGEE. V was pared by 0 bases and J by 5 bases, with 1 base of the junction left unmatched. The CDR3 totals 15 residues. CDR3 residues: CASSVGDRGNEKLFF. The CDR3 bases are TGTGCCAGCAGCGTAGGGGACAGGGGAAATGAAAAACTGTTTTTT.

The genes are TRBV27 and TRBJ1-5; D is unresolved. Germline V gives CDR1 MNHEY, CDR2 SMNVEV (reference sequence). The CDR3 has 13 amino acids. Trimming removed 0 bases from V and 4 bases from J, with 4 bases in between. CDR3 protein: CASSLSGNQPQHF. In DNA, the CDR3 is TGTGCCAGCAGTTTATCCGGGAATCAGCCCCAGCATTTT.

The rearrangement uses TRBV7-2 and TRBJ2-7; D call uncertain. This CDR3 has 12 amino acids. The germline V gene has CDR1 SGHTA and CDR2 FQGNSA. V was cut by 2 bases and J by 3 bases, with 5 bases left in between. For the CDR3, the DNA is TGTGCCAGCAGCTTATACATCTACGAGCAGTACTTC. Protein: CASSLYIYEQYF.

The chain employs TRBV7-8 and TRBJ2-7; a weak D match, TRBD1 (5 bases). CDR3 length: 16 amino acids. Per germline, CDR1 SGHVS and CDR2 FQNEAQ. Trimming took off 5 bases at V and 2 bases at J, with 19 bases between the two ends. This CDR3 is CASSTSRPTAPYEQYF. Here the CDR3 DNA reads TGTGCCAGCAGCACCTCAAGGCCGACAGCCCCCTACGAGCAGTACTTC.

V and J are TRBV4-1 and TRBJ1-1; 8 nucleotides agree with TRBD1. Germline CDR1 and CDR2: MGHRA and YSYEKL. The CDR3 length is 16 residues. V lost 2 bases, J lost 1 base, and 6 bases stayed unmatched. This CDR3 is CASSQYVTGGNTEAFF. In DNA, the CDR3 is TGCGCCAGCAGCCAATACGTCACAGGGGGGAACACTGAAGCTTTCTTT.

CDR3 sequence reads: CASSPGLTSGGVQTQYF. The CDR3, as DNA: TGTGCCAGCAGCCCGGGCCTGACTAGCGGGGGGGTGCAGACCCAGTACTTC. This chain joins TRBV7-7 and TRBJ2-5, with 14 positions matching TRBD2. The germline CDR1 and CDR2 sequences are SSHAT and FNYEAQ (reference sequence). The CDR3 totals 17 residues. V shed 5 bases, J shed 6 bases, and the junction held 11 bases outside the gene matches.

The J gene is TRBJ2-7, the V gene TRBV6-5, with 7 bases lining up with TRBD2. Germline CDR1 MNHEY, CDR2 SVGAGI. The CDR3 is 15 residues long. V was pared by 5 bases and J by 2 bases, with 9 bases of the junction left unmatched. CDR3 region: CASSGEGLTAYEQYF. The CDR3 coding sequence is TGTGCCAGCAGTGGGGAGGGGTTAACAGCCTACGAGCAGTACTTC.

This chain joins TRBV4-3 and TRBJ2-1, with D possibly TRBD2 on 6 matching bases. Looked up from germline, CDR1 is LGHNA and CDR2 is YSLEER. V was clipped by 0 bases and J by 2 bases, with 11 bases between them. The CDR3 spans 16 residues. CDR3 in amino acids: CASSQDVGRTYNEQFF. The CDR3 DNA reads TGCGCCAGCAGCCAAGATGTAGGGAGGACCTACAATGAGCAGTTCTTC.

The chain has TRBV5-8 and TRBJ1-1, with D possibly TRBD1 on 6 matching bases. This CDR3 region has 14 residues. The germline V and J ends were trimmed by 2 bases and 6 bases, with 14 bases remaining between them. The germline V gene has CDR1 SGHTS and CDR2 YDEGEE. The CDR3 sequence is CASSLWAGEPEAFF. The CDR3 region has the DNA TGTGCCAGCAGCTTATGGGCAGGGGAGCCTGAAGCTTTCTTT. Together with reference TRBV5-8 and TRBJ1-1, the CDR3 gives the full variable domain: EAGVTQSPTHLIKTRGQQATLRCSPISGHTSVYWYQQALGLGLQFLLWYDEGEERNRGNFPPRFSGRQFPNYSSELNVNALELEDSALYLCASSLWAGEPEAFFGQGTRLTVV.

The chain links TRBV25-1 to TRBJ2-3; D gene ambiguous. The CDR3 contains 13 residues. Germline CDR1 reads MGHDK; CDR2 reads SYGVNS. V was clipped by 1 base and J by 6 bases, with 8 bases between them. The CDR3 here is CASSEWVRDTQYF. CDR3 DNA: TGTGCCAGCAGTGAATGGGTCAGGGATACGCAGTATTTT.

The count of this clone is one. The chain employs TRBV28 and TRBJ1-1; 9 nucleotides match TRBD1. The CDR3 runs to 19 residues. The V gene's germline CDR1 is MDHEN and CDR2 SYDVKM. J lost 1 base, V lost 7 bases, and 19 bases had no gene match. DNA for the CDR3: TGTGCCAGCAATCCATACCCCTACAGGGGGCGCCTTACGAACACTGAAGCTTTCTTT. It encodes CASNPYPYRGRLTNTEAFF.